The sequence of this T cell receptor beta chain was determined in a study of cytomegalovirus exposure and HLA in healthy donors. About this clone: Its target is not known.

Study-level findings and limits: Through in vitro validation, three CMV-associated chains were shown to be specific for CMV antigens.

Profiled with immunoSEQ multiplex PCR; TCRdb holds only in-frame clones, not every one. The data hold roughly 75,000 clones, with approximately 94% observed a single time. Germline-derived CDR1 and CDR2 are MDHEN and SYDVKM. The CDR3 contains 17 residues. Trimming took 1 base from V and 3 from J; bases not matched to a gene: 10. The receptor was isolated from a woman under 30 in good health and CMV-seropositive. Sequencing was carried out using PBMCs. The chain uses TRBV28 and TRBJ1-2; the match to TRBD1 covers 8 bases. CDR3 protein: CASSLSHGQGGYYGYTF. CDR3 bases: TGTGCCAGCAGTTTATCTCACGGACAGGGAGGTTACTATGGCTACACCTTC.